Below, 18 T cell receptor beta chains from the same sample are listed, as sequenced in a study of CD8+ T cells in alopecia areata. Regarding treatment: oral pan-JAK inhibitor, 5-10 mg twice daily. Isolated RNA was reverse transcribed into cDNA used as the sequencing template. Assay used: immunoSEQ multiplex PCR; TCRdb lists only in-frame clones, some missing. The sample shows about 120,000 clones, 53% of them seen only once. The source material was CD4+ T cells sorted from blood, sampled at week 4, from a patient treated with tofacitinib. These receptors came from a human donor with alopecia areata.

The chain employs TRBV30 and TRBJ2-7, with 7 bases aligning to TRBD2. The trim removed 4 bases at V and 5 bases at J, leaving 8 bases unmatched. CDR3 size: 13 residues. CDR1 is GTSNPN and CDR2 is SVGIG in the germline V gene (reference sequence). CDR3 coding DNA: TGTGCCTGGAACCTTAAGAGCGGGAACGAGCAGTACTTC. Residues: CAWNLKSGNEQYF.

This CDR3 is CSVEDLVRAPNTEAFF. CDR3 nucleotide sequence: TGCAGCGTTGAAGATCTGGTGAGGGCTCCGAACACTGAAGCTTTCTTT. The rearrangement joins TRBV29-1 to TRBJ1-1; D is uncertain. Per germline, CDR1 SQVTM and CDR2 ANQGSEA. V gave up 0 bases and J gave up 1 base, with 15 bases separating them. The CDR3 runs 16 residues.

In this sample, this clone turned up a few times. This rearrangement joins TRBV2 to TRBJ2-3, with D uncertain. This CDR3 is 11 amino acids long. Germline V lookup: CDR1 SNHLY, CDR2 FYNNEI. Trimming cost V 5 bases and J 2 bases, with 2 bases left between them. The CDR3 region has the DNA TGTGCCAGCAGTACCACAGATACGCAGTATTTT. As protein: CASSTTDTQYF.

The chain uses TRBV5-1 and TRBJ2-7, with D possibly TRBD1 on 6 matching bases. V was clipped by 0 bases and J by 1 base, with 11 bases between them. This CDR3 spans 15 amino acids. Germline CDR1 and CDR2: SGHRS and YFSETQ. The CDR3, as DNA: TGCGCCAGCAGCTTGGGGACAGCCTTTTCCTACGAGCAGTACTTC. Residues: CASSLGTAFSYEQYF. The full variable domain, with the rest looked up from reference TRBV5-1 and TRBJ2-7, is KAGVTQTPRYLIKTRGQQVTLSCSPISGHRSVSWYQQTPGQGLQFLFEYFSETQRNKGNFPGRFSGRQFSNSRSEMNVSTLELGDSALYLCASSLGTAFSYEQYFGPGTRLTVT.

J is TRBJ1-3 and V is TRBV7-8; D is ambiguous. Germline values: CDR1 SGHVS, CDR2 FQNEAQ. This CDR3 contains 12 residues. Trimming took off 5 bases at V and 8 bases at J, with 10 bases between the two ends. CDR3 amino acids: CASSRNLDTIYF. The CDR3, as DNA: TGTGCCAGCAGCCGAAATTTGGACACCATATATTTT.

This clone was detected a few times. The rearrangement links TRBV10-3 to TRBJ1-2; D ambiguous. Trimming cost V 0 bases and J 5 bases, with 4 bases left between them. The CDR3 contains 12 residues. In germline, CDR1 is ENHRY, CDR2 SYGVKD. In DNA, the CDR3 is TGTGCCATCAGTGAGTCAGGGTATGGCTACACCTTC. Encoded protein: CAISESGYGYTF.

Only a few counts were recorded for this clone. The gene calls are TRBV29-1 and TRBJ2-7, with a weak D call TRBD2 (6 bases). The CDR3 is 13 amino acids. Trimming pared 7 bases from V and 6 bases from J, leaving 19 bases between. Germline V gives CDR1 SQVTM, CDR2 ANQGSEA. CDR3 DNA: TGCAGCGCTCTCAAGGGAGGCGGAGGCGAGCAGTACTTC. Translated: CSALKGGGGEQYF.

The V call is TRBV7-9, the J call TRBJ1-2, with D tentatively TRBD1 (6 bases). This CDR3 is 15 amino acids long. Germline V gene sequence: CDR1 SEHNR, CDR2 FQNEAQ (reference sequence). Trimming shortened V by 2 bases and J by 8 bases, and 18 bases separated the two germline ends. The DNA for the CDR3 is TGTGCCAGCAGCTTATCTGGGGGGCATGTCGACGGCTACACCTTC. Encoded protein: CASSLSGGHVDGYTF.

As regards this clone: The sample holds other DNA sequences that translate to the same CDR3. The gene calls are TRBV9 and TRBJ1-2, with D possibly matching TRBD1 (5 bases). Deletions cut 5 bases from V and 4 bases from J, with 9 bases between. The CDR3 has 12 residues. Germline values: CDR1 SGDLS, CDR2 YYNGEE. CDR3: CASRRDSYGYTF. DNA of the CDR3: TGTGCCAGCAGGCGGGACTCCTATGGCTACACCTTC.

This clone has just one count. The chain couples TRBV30 to TRBJ2-1; 7 nucleotides align to TRBD2. The ends lost 0 bases at V and 7 bases at J; junction bases unmatched: 12. This CDR3 has 16 residues. CDR1 is GTSNPN, CDR2 SVGIG, per germline (reference sequence). CDR3 protein: CAWSVAGRTRGNEQFF. CDR3 sequence (DNA): TGTGCCTGGAGTGTAGCCGGGAGGACTAGAGGGAATGAGCAGTTCTTC.

This chain links TRBV30 with TRBJ1-1; tentative D call: TRBD1 (5 bases). This CDR3 spans 12 amino acids. With 0 bases removed from V and 6 bases from J, the gap between germline ends came to 8 bases. In germline, CDR1 is GTSNPN, CDR2 SVGIG (reference sequence). The CDR3 region is CAWSVLGAEAFF. CDR3 DNA: TGTGCCTGGAGTGTATTGGGGGCTGAAGCTTTCTTT.

The V call is TRBV9, the J call TRBJ1-5; the D gene is possibly TRBD1 (5 bases). The CDR3 runs 15 residues. The germline V gene has CDR1 SGDLS and CDR2 YYNGEE. Trimming pared 0 bases from V and 7 bases from J, leaving 14 bases between. In DNA form, the CDR3 reads TGTGCCAGCAGCGTAGGTTCAGGGTTCGGGCAGCCCCAGCATTTT. Residues: CASSVGSGFGQPQHF.

The chain recombines TRBV5-4 with TRBJ1-6; D remains unclear. The V and J ends lost 0 bases and 7 bases respectively, with 2 bases between them. The germline V gene has CDR1 SGHNT and CDR2 YYREEE (reference sequence). The CDR3 is made up of 12 amino acids. The CDR3 loop reads CASSLANSPLHF. DNA for the CDR3: TGTGCCAGCAGCTTGGCAAATTCACCCCTCCACTTT.

The J gene is TRBJ1-1, the V gene TRBV30; no firm D call. V lost 3 bases and J lost 3, with 11 bases in between. This CDR3 is built from 13 residues. The V gene's germline CDR1 is GTSNPN and CDR2 SVGIG (reference sequence). The CDR3 reads CAWRAQMYTEAFF. In DNA, the CDR3 is TGTGCCTGGAGAGCACAGATGTACACTGAAGCTTTCTTT.

The rearrangement uses TRBV27 and TRBJ2-7; 11 positions match TRBD2. The J segment lost 6 bases and the V segment lost 5 bases, leaving 9 bases of the junction unmatched. Germline lookup yields CDR1 MNHEY and CDR2 SMNVEV (reference sequence). The CDR3 totals 15 residues. For the CDR3, the DNA is TGTGCCAGCAGTCTAGCGGGAGGCGGCCCTCTCGAGCAGTACTTC. It codes for CASSLAGGGPLEQYF.

This clone was counted a few times. The chain has TRBV7-2 and TRBJ2-7; D is perhaps TRBD1 (5 bases). V lost 1 base and J lost 5, with 12 bases in between. The CDR3 has 14 amino acids. The germline CDR1 and CDR2 sequences are SGHTA and FQGNSA. This CDR3 reads CASSLVAGSHEQYF. The CDR3 nucleotides are TGTGCCAGCAGCTTAGTCGCAGGGTCACACGAGCAGTACTTC.

The chain joins TRBV4-1 to TRBJ2-1, with no clear D. Germline lookup yields CDR1 MGHRA and CDR2 YSYEKL. This CDR3 contains 13 residues. The V gene lost 1 base and the J gene lost 8 bases, with 9 bases spanning the gap. The CDR3 nucleotides read TGCGCCAGCAGCCAAGGCCCCTGGGATGAGCAGTTCTTC. Its translation: CASSQGPWDEQFF.

The CDR3 DNA follows: TGTGCCAGCAGCGAAACACCTAGCGGGAGTTACGAGCAGTACTTC. As protein: CASSETPSGSYEQYF. The chain combines TRBV7-3 with TRBJ2-7, with 10 nucleotides matching TRBD2. The CDR3 is 15 residues long. Germline CDR1 SGHTA, CDR2 FQGTGA. Trimming took 5 bases from V and 4 from J; bases not matched to a gene: 8.